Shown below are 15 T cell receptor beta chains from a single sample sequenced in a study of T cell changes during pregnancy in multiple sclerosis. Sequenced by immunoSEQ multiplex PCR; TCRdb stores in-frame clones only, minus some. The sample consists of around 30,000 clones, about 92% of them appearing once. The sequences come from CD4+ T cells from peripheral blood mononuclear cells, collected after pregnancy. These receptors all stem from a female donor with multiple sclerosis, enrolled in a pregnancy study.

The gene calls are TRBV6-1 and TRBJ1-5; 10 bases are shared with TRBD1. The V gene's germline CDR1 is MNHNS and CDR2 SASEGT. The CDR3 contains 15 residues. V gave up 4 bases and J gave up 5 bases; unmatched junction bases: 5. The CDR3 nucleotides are TGTGCCAGCAGTGGGACAGGGGGTGGGGATCAGCCCCAGCATTTT. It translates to CASSGTGGGDQPQHF.

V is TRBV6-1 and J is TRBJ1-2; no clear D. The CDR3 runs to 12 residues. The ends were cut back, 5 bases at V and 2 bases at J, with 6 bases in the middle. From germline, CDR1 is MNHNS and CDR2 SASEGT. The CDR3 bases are TGTGCCAGCAGTCTTCAGAACTATGGCTACACCTTC. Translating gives CASSLQNYGYTF.

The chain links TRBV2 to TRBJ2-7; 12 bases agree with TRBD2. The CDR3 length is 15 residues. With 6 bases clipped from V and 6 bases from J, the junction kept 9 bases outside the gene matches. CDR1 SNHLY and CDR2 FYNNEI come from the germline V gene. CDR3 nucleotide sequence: TGTGCCAGCAGGGGGCTAGCGGGAGGGCTCTTCGAGCAGTACTTC. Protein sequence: CASRGLAGGLFEQYF.

The CDR3 loop reads CASGIKTGFAQYF. CDR3 in DNA: TGTGCTAGTGGAATAAAGACGGGGTTCGCGCAGTACTTC. The V gene is TRBV12-5, the J gene TRBJ2-5; the D gene is possibly TRBD2 (5 bases). Per the germline V gene, CDR1 is LGHNT and CDR2 is FRNRAP. CDR3 length: 13 amino acids. Trimming removed 6 bases from V and 11 bases from J, with 19 bases in between.

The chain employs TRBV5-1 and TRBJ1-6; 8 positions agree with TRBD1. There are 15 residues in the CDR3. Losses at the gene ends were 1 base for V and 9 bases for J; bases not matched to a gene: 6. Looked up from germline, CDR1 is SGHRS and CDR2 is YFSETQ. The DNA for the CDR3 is TGCGCCAGCAGCTTGTCACAGGGGGTCGGTTCACCCCTCCACTTT. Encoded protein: CASSLSQGVGSPLHF.

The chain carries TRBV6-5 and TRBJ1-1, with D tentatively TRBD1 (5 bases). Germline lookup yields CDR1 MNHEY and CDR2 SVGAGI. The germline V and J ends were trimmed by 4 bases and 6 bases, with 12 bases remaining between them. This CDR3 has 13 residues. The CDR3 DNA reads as TGTGCCAGCAGTTCCCCGACAGCCCCTGAAGCTTTCTTT. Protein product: CASSSPTAPEAFF.

The CDR3 DNA follows: TGTGCCAGCAGTTCCAAAGGGGACAGGGGGCGACCCAACGTAAGCAATCAGCCCCAGCATTTT. Translating it yields CASSSKGDRGRPNVSNQPQHF. This chain connects TRBV28 to TRBJ1-5; TRBD1 matches at 12 bases. The CDR3 loop spans 21 amino acids. With 4 bases clipped from V and 1 base from J, the junction kept 17 bases outside the gene matches. Germline V CDR1 and CDR2: MDHEN, SYDVKM.

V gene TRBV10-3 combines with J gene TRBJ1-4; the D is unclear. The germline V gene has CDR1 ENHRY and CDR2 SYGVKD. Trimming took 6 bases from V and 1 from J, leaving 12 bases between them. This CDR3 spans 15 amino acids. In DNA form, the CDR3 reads TGTGCCATCAGCCAGAACGGGGAAACTAATGAAAAACTGTTTTTT. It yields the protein CAISQNGETNEKLFF.

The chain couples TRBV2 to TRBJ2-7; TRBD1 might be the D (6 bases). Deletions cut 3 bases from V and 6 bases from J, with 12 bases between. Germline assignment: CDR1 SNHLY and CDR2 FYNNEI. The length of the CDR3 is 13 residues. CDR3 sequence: CASSDYRVSEQYF. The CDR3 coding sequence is TGTGCCAGCAGTGATTACAGGGTTTCCGAGCAGTACTTC.

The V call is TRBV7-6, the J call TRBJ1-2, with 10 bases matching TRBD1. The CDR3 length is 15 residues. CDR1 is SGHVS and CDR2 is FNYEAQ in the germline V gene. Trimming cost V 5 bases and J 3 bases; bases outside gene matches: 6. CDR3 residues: CASSVRDRGYYGYTF. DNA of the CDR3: TGTGCCAGCAGCGTCCGGGACAGGGGATACTATGGCTACACCTTC. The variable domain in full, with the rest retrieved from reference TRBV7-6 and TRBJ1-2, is GAGVSQSPRYKVTKRGQDVALRCDPISGHVSLYWYRQALGQGPEFLTYFNYEAQQDKSGLPNDRFSAERPEGSISTLTIQRTEQRDSAMYRCASSVRDRGYYGYTFGSGTRLTVV.

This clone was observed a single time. This CDR3 reads CASNHPGGNGYTF. The CDR3 DNA is TGTGCCAGCAATCATCCAGGGGGCAATGGCTACACCTTC. The chain has TRBV6-5 and TRBJ1-2; 8 nucleotides agree with TRBD1. V dropped 7 bases and J dropped 6; count of bases not matched to a gene: 7. CDR1 is MNHEY and CDR2 is SVGAGI in the germline V gene. The CDR3 length is 13 residues.

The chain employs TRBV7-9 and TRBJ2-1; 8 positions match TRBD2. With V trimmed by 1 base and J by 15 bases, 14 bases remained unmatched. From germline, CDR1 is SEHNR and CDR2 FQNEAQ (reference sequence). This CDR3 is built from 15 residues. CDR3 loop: CASSLGRGGQPSRFF. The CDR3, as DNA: TGTGCCAGCAGCTTAGGTCGCGGGGGGCAACCTTCTCGGTTCTTC.

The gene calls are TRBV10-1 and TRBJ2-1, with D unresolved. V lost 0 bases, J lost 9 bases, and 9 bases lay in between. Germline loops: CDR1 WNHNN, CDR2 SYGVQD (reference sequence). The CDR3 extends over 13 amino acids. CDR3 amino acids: CASSESLYSEQFF. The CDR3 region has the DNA TGCGCCAGCAGTGAGTCATTATATTCTGAGCAGTTCTTC.

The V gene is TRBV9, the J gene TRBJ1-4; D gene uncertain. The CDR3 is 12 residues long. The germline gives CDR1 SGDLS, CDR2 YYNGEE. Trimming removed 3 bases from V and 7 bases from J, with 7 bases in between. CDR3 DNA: TGTGCCAGCAGCGAAAGAGGTGAAAAACTGTTTTTT. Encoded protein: CASSERGEKLFF.

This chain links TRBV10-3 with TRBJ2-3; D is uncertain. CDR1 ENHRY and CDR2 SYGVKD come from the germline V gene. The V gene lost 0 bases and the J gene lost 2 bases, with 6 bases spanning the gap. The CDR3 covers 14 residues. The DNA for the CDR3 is TGTGCCATCAGTGAGTCGGTAGCCACAGATACGCAGTATTTT. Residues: CAISESVATDTQYF.